This TCR beta chain was documented in a study of T cells in Graves' hyperthyroidism and ophthalmopathy. Looked up from germline, CDR1 is DFQATT and CDR2 is SNEGSKA (reference sequence). V lost 5 bases and J lost 8, with 27 bases in between. This CDR3 has 17 residues. The source material, RNA transcripts, was used to amplify TCR beta CDR3 regions. The HTBI primer set served for first-round RT-PCR of the TCR CDR3. TCRdb reprocessed the multiplex PCR reads via MiXCR and lists one record per CDR3 protein. This sample has 450,000 to 700,000 distinct CDR3 sequences, with 46% found just once. This clonotype was obtained from a woman between 18 and 30 years old with Graves' hyperthyroidism. The rearrangement joins TRBV20-1 to TRBJ1-4, with a possible D match to TRBD1 (6 bases). The sequenced sample consisted of peripheral blood or thyroid tissue (not recorded which). DNA of the CDR3: TGCAGTGCTGCCAGGGGCGGGTGGGAAGGTTACGCCGAAAAACTGTTTTTT. This encodes CSAARGGWEGYAEKLFF.